Each of the 8 T cell receptor beta chains below was sequenced from the same sample in a study of blood T cells in healthy people across ages. Primers used in a second PCR of roughly 6 to 12 cycles were a sample-barcoded 5' primer and a J-beta primer mix. Each CDR3 protein is one row after TCRdb ran MiXCR on the 5' RACE reads. The data hold 1.2 million to 1.5 million distinct CDR3 sequences, with about 43% observed a single time. Source material: blood. The receptor set was obtained from a woman under 30 in good health.

This clonotype is a singleton in its sample. The J gene is TRBJ1-1, the V gene TRBV27; the D gene is possibly TRBD1 (5 bases). This CDR3 spans 13 amino acids. Germline-derived CDR1 and CDR2 are MNHEY and SMNVEV (reference sequence). The ends were cut back, 8 bases at V and 8 bases at J, with 18 bases in the middle. DNA for the CDR3: TGTGCCAGCTCCTTAGACACACGGGGGGAAGCTTTCTTT. This sequence encodes CASSLDTRGEAFF.

This clonotype was seen only a few times. V is TRBV7-9 and J is TRBJ1-2; 10 bases line up with TRBD1. Looked up from germline, CDR1 is SEHNR and CDR2 is FQNEAQ (reference sequence). The CDR3 extends over 15 amino acids. V dropped 1 base and J dropped 5; count of bases not matched to a gene: 4. The CDR3 region is CASSLGGTGAYGYTF. Written as DNA, the CDR3 is TGTGCCAGCAGCTTAGGTGGGACAGGGGCTTATGGCTACACCTTC.

The V and J genes are TRBV7-9 and TRBJ2-7, with 9 bases that match TRBD2. The ends lost 10 bases at V and 0 bases at J; junction bases unmatched: 7. The CDR3 covers 14 residues. Germline V CDR1 and CDR2: SEHNR, FQNEAQ (reference sequence). DNA for the CDR3: TGTGCCATCCCGGCGGGAGGGAGCTCCTACGAGCAGTACTTC. Amino acid sequence: CAIPAGGSSYEQYF.

This clonotype came up a few times. The chain is built from TRBV6-5 and TRBJ2-6; no clear D. V was trimmed by 5 bases and J by 14 bases, leaving 16 bases between them. The CDR3 runs to 13 residues. Germline V gene sequence: CDR1 MNHEY, CDR2 SVGAGI. This CDR3 reads CASSETRSQFLTF. The CDR3 DNA reads as TGTGCCAGCAGTGAAACCAGGTCACAATTCCTGACTTTC.

This chain joins TRBV7-9 and TRBJ2-1; the D is unclear. Germline V gives CDR1 SEHNR, CDR2 FQNEAQ (reference sequence). The CDR3 runs to 15 residues. V was pared by 0 bases and J by 6 bases, with 12 bases between. The CDR3 coding sequence is TGTGCCAGCAGCTTAGCTTTCTCTGATGCCAATGAGCAGTTCTTC. Its protein is CASSLAFSDANEQFF.

This rearrangement joins TRBV10-3 to TRBJ1-2; D gene ambiguous. Trimming removed 2 bases from V and 6 bases from J, with 4 bases in between. The CDR3 sequence is 11 residues long. Germline CDR1 and CDR2: ENHRY and SYGVKD. CDR3 in amino acids: CAISEEDGYTF. In DNA form, the CDR3 reads TGTGCCATCAGTGAGGAGGATGGCTACACCTTC.

The rearrangement links TRBV7-2 to TRBJ2-7; 13 bases are shared with TRBD2. V lost 3 bases and J lost 5; bases outside the gene matches: 13. Germline V gives CDR1 SGHTA, CDR2 FQGNSA. This CDR3 is 18 amino acids long. The CDR3 here is CASSLGLAGRWGMDEQYF. CDR3 DNA: TGTGCCAGCAGCTTGGGACTAGCGGGAAGGTGGGGCATGGACGAGCAGTACTTC.

This clonotype appeared a few times. V usage is TRBV2 and J usage is TRBJ2-1, with 7 positions matching TRBD1. The germline V gene encodes CDR1 SNHLY and CDR2 FYNNEI. Trimming at V came to 0 bases and at J to 6 bases, leaving 8 bases not matched to a gene. The CDR3 loop spans 16 amino acids. The CDR3 spells CASSEATGSELNEQFF. In DNA, the CDR3 is TGTGCCAGCAGTGAAGCGACAGGGAGCGAGCTCAATGAGCAGTTCTTC.